A selection of T cell receptor beta chains follows, all from one sample in a study of T-cell memory formation after mild COVID-19. MiXCR was run by TCRdb on the 5' RACE reads, yielding one entry per CDR3 protein. The sample includes around 100,000 distinct CDR3 sequences, 8.5% to 14% of them seen just once. Sample: PBMCs or a T cell subset sorted from them (not recorded which). The source is a man between 18 and 35 years old who had mild COVID-19 (a few samples of this study predate the infection). Cell type and time point are not known. The CDR3 runs from the conserved cysteine through the conserved F or W. Fields, in order: V gene, J gene, clone size, D gene, CDR3 DNA, CDR3 protein. A D gene is named only where the DNA matches it firmly. Clone size is not always given. Where it is, it says once, few, many or a class for expanded clones.

TRBV4-1	TRBJ2-3	few	NA	TGCGCCAGCAGCCAGATCAGTAGCACAGATACGCAGTATTTT	CASSQISSTDTQYF
TRBV7-6	TRBJ2-7	few	TRBD2	TGTGCCAGCAGCTTGGGGACTAGCAGCGAGCAGTACTTC	CASSLGTSSEQYF
TRBV4-1	TRBJ2-7	NA	TRBD2	TGCGCCAGCAGCCAAGTCCCGAGCGGGGCAAACTACGAGCAGTACTTC	CASSQVPSGANYEQYF
TRBV12-3/TRBV12-4	TRBJ2-3	NA	NA	TGTGCCAGCAGTTTATTACCAAAACCCAGCAACACAGATACGCAGTATTTT	CASSLLPKPSNTDTQYF
TRBV5-1	TRBJ1-5	NA	NA	TGCGCCAGCAGCTTGGCTGTGCTTAGCAATCAGCCCCAGCATTTT	CASSLAVLSNQPQHF
TRBV27	TRBJ2-1	few	TRBD2	TGTGCCAGCAGTTTACTGGGAGGGTCCTACAATGAGCAGTTCTTC	CASSLLGGSYNEQFF
TRBV29-1	TRBJ2-7	many	NA	TGCAGCGTTGAGTTGACGGACTACGAGCAGTACTTC	CSVELTDYEQYF
TRBV7-9	TRBJ1-2	few	NA	TGTGCCAGCAGCCACCGCCCAGGGAATTCCGGCTATGGCTACACCTTC	CASSHRPGNSGYGYTF
TRBV9	TRBJ1-2	few	TRBD1	TGTGCCAGCAGCGGAGAGACAGGGGCAAACACCTTC	CASSGETGANTF
TRBV28	TRBJ1-5	NA	NA	TGTGCCAGCGATTTTACGAATCAGCCCCAGCATTTT	CASDFTNQPQHF
TRBV4-2	TRBJ2-5	NA	NA	TGTGCCAGCAGCCAAGAGGGACTGCAAGAGACCCAGTACTTC	CASSQEGLQETQYF
TRBV30	TRBJ2-3	NA	TRBD2	TGTGCCTGGAGTGGCGGGGGGGGCCCCACAGATACGCAGTATTTT	CAWSGGGGPTDTQYF
TRBV21-1	TRBJ1-2	few	NA	TGTGCCAGCACCCCGAAGACAGAAAACTATGGCTACACCTTC	CASTPKTENYGYTF
TRBV5-1	TRBJ1-2	NA	TRBD1	TGCGCCAGCAGCGTCGGGACAGCTAACTATGGCTACACCTTC	CASSVGTANYGYTF
TRBV7-7	TRBJ2-5	few	NA	TGTGCTAGCAGCCAGATAAGGGACCGAGGAGAGACCCAGTACTTC	CASSQIRDRGETQYF
TRBV4-3	TRBJ2-4	medium-sized	NA	TGCGCCAGCAGCCAAGATTTCGGGGGGCCAAACATTCAGTACTTC	CASSQDFGGPNIQYF
TRBV4-1	TRBJ2-3	NA	TRBD1	TGCGCCAGCAGCCAATCTACCGGGGACAGGGCCCTACCTACGCAGTATTTT	CASSQSTGDRALPTQYF
TRBV11-2	TRBJ2-3	NA	TRBD2	TGTGCCAGCAGCCCCCAGCGGGACTGGGTCACAGATACGCAGTATTTT	CASSPQRDWVTDTQYF
TRBV5-1	TRBJ2-1	few	NA	TGTGCCAGCAGCTTGAGAAGGATCGACAATGAGCAGTTCTTC	CASSLRRIDNEQFF
TRBV4-3	TRBJ2-7	few	TRBD2	TGCGCCAGCAGCCCCAGCGGGGGGTACTACGAGCAGTACTTC	CASSPSGGYYEQYF
TRBV9	TRBJ2-5	few	NA	TGTGCCAGCAGCGTAGAAGGGATGATGAGGGAGACCCAGTACTTC	CASSVEGMMRETQYF
TRBV4-3	TRBJ2-5	NA	NA	TGCGCCAGCAGCCAGGCCCTGAGACCTCCAGAGACCCAGTACTTC	CASSQALRPPETQYF
TRBV6-5	TRBJ2-2	NA	NA	TGTGCCAGCAGTTACTCGATGGGGTCCGGGGAGCTGTTTTTT	CASSYSMGSGELFF
TRBV25-1	TRBJ2-3	NA	NA	TGTGCCAGCAGTCGACAGCCCACAGATACGCAGTATTTT	CASSRQPTDTQYF
TRBV6-6	TRBJ1-1	few	NA	TGTGCCAGCAGTTACGGGCAGGGGATTTACACTGAAGCTTTCTTT	CASSYGQGIYTEAFF
TRBV5-1	TRBJ1-2	NA	NA	TGCGCCAGCACTGGCGGATCTCCAGGCTACACCTTC	CASTGGSPGYTF
TRBV7-2	TRBJ2-5	NA	TRBD1	TGTGCCAGCAGCTTAGTTGGGGGACAGAGACAAGAGACCCAGTACTTC	CASSLVGGQRQETQYF
TRBV20-1	TRBJ2-2	NA	NA	TGCAGTGCCCGAGAGATCTCATTAACCGGGGAGCTGTTTTTT	CSAREISLTGELFF
TRBV2	TRBJ2-3	few	TRBD1	TGTGCCAGCAGCGGGGACAGGGTCACAGATACGCAGTATTTT	CASSGDRVTDTQYF
TRBV20-1	TRBJ2-7	NA	NA	TGCAGTGTCACACAGGGCCGTTACGAGCAGTACTTC	CSVTQGRYEQYF
TRBV20-1	TRBJ2-3	many	NA	TGCAGTGCTAGAGATCGGGCGGGGAAAACAGATACGCAGTATTTT	CSARDRAGKTDTQYF
TRBV29-1	TRBJ2-1	NA	NA	TGCAGCGTTGACGGGACGAACAATGAGCAGTTCTTC	CSVDGTNNEQFF
TRBV4-2	TRBJ1-1	NA	NA	TGTGCCAGCAGCCAAGAGGTAACGGCCTGGAACACTGAAGCTTTCTTT	CASSQEVTAWNTEAFF
TRBV7-3	TRBJ2-5	NA	TRBD1	TGTGCCAGCAGCCACTCCGGGACAGAAGAGACCCAGTACTTC	CASSHSGTEETQYF
TRBV20-1	TRBJ2-5	few	NA	TGCAGTGCTAGAGATCCAGCGGAGGTCCTCCAAGAGACCCAGTACTTC	CSARDPAEVLQETQYF
TRBV7-9	TRBJ1-1	many	NA	TGTGCCAGCAGCTTAGAAGCTTGGACAGTGACTGAAGCTTTCTTT	CASSLEAWTVTEAFF
TRBV5-1	TRBJ2-7	NA	TRBD1	TGCGCCAGCAGCTGGGGGACAGGGACCTACGAGCAGTACTTC	CASSWGTGTYEQYF
TRBV4-2	TRBJ1-1	NA	TRBD1	TGTGCCAGCAGCCCGTACTTACAGGGGAGAGGAGTGGGCACTGAAGCTTTCTTT	CASSPYLQGRGVGTEAFF
TRBV7-6	TRBJ2-1	few	NA	TGTGCCAGCAGCTCTGACTTAACCACCTACAATGAGCAGTTCTTC	CASSSDLTTYNEQFF
TRBV29-1	TRBJ1-2	NA	NA	TGCAGCGCCCGAGCTGACTATGGCTACACCTTC	CSARADYGYTF
TRBV3-1	TRBJ2-1	few	NA	TGTGCCAGCAGCCAAGAACCGGGGTGGGACAATGAGCAGTTCTTC	CASSQEPGWDNEQFF